This T cell receptor (beta chain) was recovered during a study of shared clonotypes between healthy human individuals. Trimming cost V 7 bases and J 4 bases, with 25 bases left between them. The germline V gene encodes CDR1 SNHLY and CDR2 FYNNEI. This CDR3 is built from 17 residues. Profiling relied on immunoSEQ multiplex PCR, and the TCRdb table lists in-frame clones only, not all of them. The data contain about 1.1 million clones, 60% to 80% of them singletons. The V call is TRBV2, the J call TRBJ1-1; D uncertain. The TCR sequence derives from a man between 18 and 35 years old in good health. Some clones in this sample may be carry-over from other donors' samples. Input material: memory CD4+ T cells from PBMCs. The sample's subset: CD45RA-negative fraction. The CDR3 DNA reads as TGTGCCAGCATCTCCCCCTATTCCCCCCGATACGGCACTGAAGCTTTCTTT. Protein product: CASISPYSPRYGTEAFF.